Presented here are 8 T cell receptor beta chains from one specimen sequenced in a study of T-cell reconstitution after alpha-beta-depleted transplantation in children. Unique molecular identifiers were incorporated when the TCRbeta library was constructed. TCRdb used MiXCR to reprocess the PCR reads, holding one entry per CDR3 protein. Of 600,000 to 700,000 distinct CDR3 sequences in the sample, 16% are singletons; the top ten hold 0.85% to 1.3%. The specimen was PBMCs from the stem cell graft donor, collected from the stem cell graft. The receptors shown here come from a human donor who donated a stem cell graft to a child with acute myeloid leukemia.

This clonotype occurred a few times. V usage is TRBV29-1 and J usage is TRBJ2-2; no definite D call. Germline V gene data show CDR1 as SQVTM and CDR2 as ANQGSEA. The CDR3 has 13 amino acids. The germline V and J ends were trimmed by 7 bases and 1 base, with 10 bases remaining between them. The CDR3 region is CSGVGRNTGELFF. CDR3 in DNA: TGCAGCGGGGTAGGCAGGAACACCGGGGAGCTGTTTTTT.

This rearrangement joins TRBV4-1 to TRBJ2-7; tentatively, D is TRBD1 (5 bases). Trimming removed 3 bases from V and 5 bases from J, with 11 bases in between. The CDR3 length is 13 residues. The germline V gene has CDR1 MGHRA and CDR2 YSYEKL. The CDR3 loop reads CASSQQGTHEQYF. DNA for the CDR3: TGCGCCAGCAGCCAGCAGGGAACCCACGAGCAGTACTTC.

This clonotype was recorded many times. The chain joins TRBV20-1 to TRBJ2-5; a weak D match, TRBD2 (6 bases). The CDR3 consists of 15 residues. CDR1 and CDR2 (germline): DFQATT, SNEGSKA (reference sequence). The ends were cut back, 0 bases at V and 1 base at J, with 12 bases in the middle. CDR3 nucleotides: TGCAGTGCTAGAGACTGGCGGGGAACCCAAGAGACCCAGTACTTC. It translates to CSARDWRGTQETQYF.

The chain has TRBV7-8 and TRBJ1-5; D is unclear. This CDR3 spans 14 amino acids. Germline CDR1 and CDR2: SGHVS and FQNEAQ. Trimming took 6 bases from V and 0 from J, leaving 9 bases between them. CDR3 sequence: CASSPVNSNQPQHF. The CDR3 region has the DNA TGTGCCAGCAGTCCAGTTAATAGCAATCAGCCCCAGCATTTT.

The chain joins TRBV10-2 to TRBJ2-2; D unresolved. The CDR3 contains 15 residues. The V gene lost 3 bases and the J gene lost 0 bases, with 8 bases spanning the gap. The germline V gene has CDR1 WSHSY and CDR2 SAAADI. The CDR3 bases are TGCGCCAGCAGTGATGGGCTACCGAACACCGGGGAGCTGTTTTTT. Translating gives CASSDGLPNTGELFF.

The V gene is TRBV7-9, the J gene TRBJ2-3; a weak D match, TRBD2 (6 bases). Germline V gene sequence: CDR1 SEHNR, CDR2 FQNEAQ (reference sequence). V lost 6 bases and J 1 base, leaving 14 bases between the germline ends. The CDR3 has 15 residues. This chain's CDR3 is CASRTTRMGTDTQYF. CDR3 bases: TGTGCCAGCAGAACGACTAGAATGGGCACAGATACGCAGTATTTT.

This clonotype was seen ten or more times. The chain joins TRBV12-3 or TRBV12-4 to TRBJ2-3; D possibly matches TRBD1 or TRBD2 (5 bases each). The CDR3 covers 14 residues. CDR3 DNA: TGTGCGACGGCGGTCGGGGCGGACACAGATACGCAGTATTTT. Its translation is CATAVGADTDTQYF.

This clonotype has at least ten counts. This chain links TRBV20-1 with TRBJ2-5; no reliable D call. V lost 0 bases to trimming and J lost 9 bases, with 17 bases between them. Germline CDR1 DFQATT, CDR2 SNEGSKA (reference sequence). This CDR3 contains 14 residues. CDR3: CSARELADPTAQYF. In DNA form, the CDR3 reads TGCAGTGCTAGAGAGCTCGCGGACCCAACGGCCCAGTACTTC.